The T cell receptor beta chain described here comes from a study of T-cell reconstitution after alpha-beta-depleted transplantation in children. V was pared by 4 bases and J by 0 bases, with 11 bases between. The CDR3 is 15 amino acids. Germline lookup yields CDR1 SGHRS and CDR2 YFSETQ. TCRbeta library construction was performed incorporating unique molecular identifiers. TCRdb called the PCR reads again in MiXCR, with one record for every CDR3 protein. The sample lists hundreds of thousands of distinct CDR3 sequences, around 15% occurring once. The genes are TRBV5-1 and TRBJ2-1, with D unclear. The specimen comprised PBMCs, mostly from graft donor cells, sampled 360 days after TCRalphabeta/CD19-depleted stem cell transplant. The sequence came from a male patient aged 2-10 years who had a stem cell transplant for acute lymphoblastic leukemia, so the T cells may come from the graft donor. The chain's CDR3 is CASSPEMGSYNEQFF. The DNA for the CDR3 is TGCGCCAGCAGCCCGGAGATGGGCTCCTACAATGAGCAGTTCTTC.